Below, 17 T cell receptor beta chains from the same sample are listed, as sequenced in a study of blood T cell repertoires in COVID-19. Profiled with immunoSEQ multiplex PCR; TCRdb holds only in-frame clones, not every one. The data contain roughly 210,000 clones, about 85% of them seen just once; the ten biggest clones take up 10%. The specimen was peripheral blood. Receptors originate from a woman aged 80 or older with COVID-19, enrolled during active disease.

This clone was seen once. The chain employs TRBV7-8 and TRBJ2-1, with 7 bases that match TRBD1. The CDR3 consists of 17 residues. Germline V gene lookup returns CDR1 SGHVS and CDR2 FQNEAQ. Trimming removed 2 bases from V and 7 bases from J; junction bases left unmatched: 14. DNA of the CDR3: TGTGCCAGCAGCTTAAACGGACAGGCCCTGGGTAGAAATGAGCAGTTCTTC. The encoded protein is CASSLNGQALGRNEQFF.

The chain has TRBV9 and TRBJ2-2; 7 bases agree with TRBD1. The CDR3 covers 15 residues. The V and J ends lost 3 bases and 3 bases, in that order; junction bases with no gene match: 5. Germline CDR1 SGDLS, CDR2 YYNGEE. This CDR3 reads CASSGDTGDTGELFF. CDR3 DNA sequence: TGTGCCAGCAGCGGAGATACAGGGGACACCGGGGAGCTGTTTTTT.

CDR3 amino acids: CASSITGGWRVGQPQHF. The CDR3 nucleotides are TGTGCCAGTAGTATAACCGGGGGTTGGAGGGTAGGTCAGCCCCAGCATTTT. The chain uses TRBV19 and TRBJ1-5; possibly TRBD1 for D (5 bases). This CDR3 is 17 amino acids long. V lost 2 bases and J lost 6, with 20 bases in between. Germline V gives CDR1 LNHDA, CDR2 SQIVND (reference sequence).

The chain carries TRBV27 and TRBJ2-1; 8 nucleotides line up with TRBD2. J was trimmed by 6 bases and V by 2 bases; bases with no gene match: 6. This CDR3 region has 15 residues. Germline V gene lookup returns CDR1 MNHEY and CDR2 SMNVEV (reference sequence). The CDR3 bases are TGTGCCAGCAGTTTAAGTAGCGGGGCCCGCAATGAGCAGTTCTTC. Translation: CASSLSSGARNEQFF.

The rearrangement links TRBV5-4 to TRBJ2-1, with TRBD1 matching 8 bases. J gave up 3 bases and V 2 bases, and 4 bases lay outside the gene matches. Germline V lookup: CDR1 SGHNT, CDR2 YYREEE (reference sequence). The CDR3 loop spans 15 amino acids. The CDR3: CASSLDRGNYNEQFF. In DNA form, the CDR3 reads TGTGCCAGCAGCTTAGACAGGGGTAACTACAATGAGCAGTTCTTC.

This chain links TRBV10-2 with TRBJ1-3, with 9 bases fitting TRBD1. Germline V lookup: CDR1 WSHSY, CDR2 SAAADI. V lost 6 bases and J lost 1; bases outside the gene matches: 7. The CDR3 extends over 16 amino acids. The DNA for the CDR3 is TGCGCCAGCAGCTCGGGACAGGGTTTTTCTGGAAACACCATATATTTT. It encodes CASSSGQGFSGNTIYF.

The chain joins TRBV7-9 to TRBJ1-2, with D uncertain. The CDR3 is 15 residues long. The germline gives CDR1 SEHNR, CDR2 FQNEAQ (reference sequence). The V gene lost 1 base and the J gene lost 8 bases, with 17 bases spanning the gap. The CDR3 sequence: CASSLGPAGFGGYTF. The CDR3 DNA is TGTGCCAGCAGCTTAGGCCCTGCGGGGTTTGGGGGCTACACCTTC.

On this clone itself: Additional DNA sequences in this sample encode the identical CDR3. The chain recombines TRBV18 with TRBJ1-2, with 7 bases that match TRBD1. Per germline, CDR1 KGHSH and CDR2 LQKENI. The CDR3 extends over 14 amino acids. V was clipped by 8 bases and J by 5 bases; unmatched bases: 11. CDR3 loop: CASGTLGTEYGYTF. The CDR3 bases are TGTGCCAGCGGCACCCTTGGGACAGAATATGGCTACACCTTC.

This chain connects TRBV5-6 to TRBJ2-2; 11 positions match TRBD2. Germline trimming cut 4 bases from V and 5 bases from J; bases unmatched to any gene: 4. The germline V gene encodes CDR1 SGHDT and CDR2 YYEEEE. The CDR3 contains 15 residues. The CDR3 DNA sequence: TGTGCCAGCAGCCCCCTAGCGGGGGGTACCGGGGAGCTGTTTTTT. It encodes CASSPLAGGTGELFF.

The gene calls are TRBV27 and TRBJ2-3; maybe TRBD1 (6 bases). The CDR3 totals 15 residues. Germline V gene lookup returns CDR1 MNHEY and CDR2 SMNVEV (reference sequence). Between the trimmed V and J ends, which lost 5 bases and 1 base, there was a span of 13 bases. The CDR3 sequence: CASSRQVLGTDTQYF. The CDR3 bases are TGTGCCAGCAGTAGACAGGTCCTCGGCACAGATACGCAGTATTTT.

This clone appeared once. The gene calls are TRBV28 and TRBJ2-5; the D gene is possibly TRBD2 (5 bases). V lost 7 bases to trimming and J lost 5 bases, with 23 bases between them. CDR1 MDHEN and CDR2 SYDVKM come from the germline V gene. This CDR3 contains 16 residues. The CDR3 sequence is CASTITGTRATETQYF. The CDR3 coding sequence is TGTGCCAGCACCATAACGGGAACCCGGGCGACGGAGACCCAGTACTTC.

This clone has a single count. V is TRBV19 and J is TRBJ1-1, with unresolved D. The CDR3 sequence is 16 residues long. Trimming shortened V by 1 base and J by 1 base, and 13 bases separated the two germline ends. The germline V gene encodes CDR1 LNHDA and CDR2 SQIVND (reference sequence). CDR3 amino acids: CASSIAAGIQNTEAFF. CDR3 DNA: TGTGCCAGTAGTATAGCGGCCGGGATACAGAACACTGAAGCTTTCTTT.

The count of this clone is one. J is TRBJ1-3 and V is TRBV28; maybe TRBD1 (5 bases). Deletions cut 2 bases from V and 4 bases from J, with 15 bases between. The CDR3 spans 16 residues. Germline V gene data show CDR1 as MDHEN and CDR2 as SYDVKM. The CDR3 bases are TGTGCCAGCAGTTTAGGGGGTGCGGGATACGGAAACACCATATATTTT. Protein: CASSLGGAGYGNTIYF.

This clone is a singleton in its sample. The chain combines TRBV12-2 with TRBJ2-2; the table's D call of TRBD2 was not tested on the DNA. TRBV12-2 is a pseudogene. The CDR3 runs 14 residues. DNA of the CDR3: TGTGCAAGTCGCTTAGTACTGGTTTCCGGGGAGCTGTTTTTT. As protein: CASRLVLVSGELFF.

The chain combines TRBV5-6 with TRBJ1-4, with D tentatively TRBD1 (6 bases). Germline CDR1 reads SGHDT; CDR2 reads YYEEEE. This CDR3 has 12 residues. V gave up 1 base and J gave up 9 bases, with 7 bases separating them. CDR3 protein: CASSLQGQKLFF. In nucleotides, the CDR3 is TGTGCCAGCAGCTTGCAGGGGCAAAAACTGTTTTTT.

In DNA, the CDR3 is TGTGCCAGCTCCCCAGGGGACCACCGGTGGGAGACCCAGTACTTC. Protein product: CASSPGDHRWETQYF. The chain uses TRBV6-5 and TRBJ2-5, with D possibly matching TRBD1 (6 bases). Trimming stripped 8 bases from V and 5 bases from J, with 21 bases between. The germline CDR1 and CDR2 sequences are MNHEY and SVGAGI. The CDR3 consists of 15 residues.

This clone is a singleton in its sample. The V and J genes are TRBV10-3 and TRBJ2-1; D unresolved. The CDR3 sequence is 14 residues long. Trimming left V 10 bases short and J 3 bases short, with 16 bases between. Per the germline V gene, CDR1 is ENHRY and CDR2 is SYGVKD. This CDR3 is CATLGGQYYNEQFF. CDR3 coding DNA: TGTGCCACCCTCGGTGGGCAGTACTACAATGAGCAGTTCTTC.